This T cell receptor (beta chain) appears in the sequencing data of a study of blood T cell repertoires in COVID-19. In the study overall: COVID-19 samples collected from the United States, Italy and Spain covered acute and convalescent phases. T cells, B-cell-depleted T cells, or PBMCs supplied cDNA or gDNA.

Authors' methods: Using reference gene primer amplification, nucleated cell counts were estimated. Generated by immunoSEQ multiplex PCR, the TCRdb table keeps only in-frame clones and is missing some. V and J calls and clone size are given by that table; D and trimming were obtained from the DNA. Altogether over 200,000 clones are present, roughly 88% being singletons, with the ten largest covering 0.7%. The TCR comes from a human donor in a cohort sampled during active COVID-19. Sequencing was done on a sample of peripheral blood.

The CDR3 loop is CASSSLLASNTEAFF. The CDR3 region has the DNA TGTGCCAGCAGTTCATTGCTAGCATCCAACACTGAAGCTTTCTTT. J is TRBJ1-1 and V is TRBV6-5; D gene unclear. Between the trimmed V and J ends, which lost 4 bases and 2 bases, there was a span of 14 bases. The CDR3 runs 15 residues. Germline V gives CDR1 MNHEY, CDR2 SVGAGI.